This is a list of T cell receptor beta chains from one sample in a study of OX40 agonist ivuxolimab in advanced cancers. Assay used: immunoSEQ multiplex PCR; TCRdb lists only in-frame clones, some missing. The table shows tens of thousands of clones, with just under 90% occurring only once. Sequenced material: CD4+ or CD8+ T cells sorted from blood, taken in a trial of the OX40 agonist ivuxolimab. Every receptor here comes from an adult with an advanced solid tumor such as melanoma, head and neck, liver or kidney cancer. CDR3s include the opening cysteine and the closing phenylalanine or tryptophan. The D gene is left open where the match is weak. Clone size appears in some rows only: once, few, many, or a class for an expanded clone.

J gene: TRBJ1-5
D gene: TRBD1
clone size: once
V gene: TRBV29-1
CDR3 DNA: TGCAGCGTTGAAGGGACAGGGGACAATCAGCCCCAGCATTTT
CDR3 protein: CSVEGTGDNQPQHF

J gene: TRBJ1-5
D gene: .
clone size: .
V gene: TRBV29-1
CDR3 DNA: TGCAGCGTTGAAATCCCCGGGGGGAGCAATCAGCCCCAGCATTTT
CDR3 protein: CSVEIPGGSNQPQHF

J gene: TRBJ2-5
D gene: .
clone size: .
V gene: TRBV11-3
CDR3 DNA: TGTGCCAGCAGCTTACAACCGGGACAAGAAGAGACCCAGTACTTC
CDR3 protein: CASSLQPGQEETQYF

J gene: TRBJ2-7
D gene: .
clone size: .
V gene: TRBV6-6
CDR3 DNA: TGTGCCAGCAGTTCCAGCAGGGGGGATGTCTACGAGCAGTACTTC
CDR3 protein: CASSSSRGDVYEQYF

J gene: TRBJ1-2
D gene: TRBD1
clone size: .
V gene: TRBV27
CDR3 DNA: TGTGCCAGCAGTCGACTGGGGCAGGGGGCTCGCGGCTACACCTTC
CDR3 protein: CASSRLGQGARGYTF

J gene: TRBJ2-2
D gene: .
clone size: .
V gene: TRBV5-1
CDR3 DNA: TGCGCCAGCAGCTTGGTTCTGGCAGGGCCTAACACCGGGGAGCTGTTTTTT
CDR3 protein: CASSLVLAGPNTGELFF

J gene: TRBJ2-7
D gene: TRBD1
clone size: .
V gene: TRBV25-1
CDR3 DNA: TGTGCCAGCGGTCGGGGGACAGGTTACGAGCAGTACTTC
CDR3 protein: CASGRGTGYEQYF

J gene: TRBJ1-2
D gene: TRBD1
clone size: .
V gene: TRBV18
CDR3 DNA: TGTGCCAGCTCACGTAGGACAGGGGTCGGCTACACCTTC
CDR3 protein: CASSRRTGVGYTF

J gene: TRBJ2-5
D gene: .
clone size: .
V gene: TRBV29-1
CDR3 DNA: TGCAGCGTTGGACCGGTAGAGACCCAGTACTTC
CDR3 protein: CSVGPVETQYF

J gene: TRBJ2-5
D gene: TRBD2
clone size: once
V gene: TRBV27
CDR3 DNA: TGTGCCAGCAGTCCCCACCCGCGGGGGGGCTGGGAGACCCAGTACTTC
CDR3 protein: CASSPHPRGGWETQYF

J gene: TRBJ1-4
D gene: TRBD1
clone size: .
V gene: TRBV2
CDR3 DNA: TGTGCCAGCCGGGGGACAGGGACTAATGAAAAACTGTTTTTT
CDR3 protein: CASRGTGTNEKLFF

J gene: TRBJ2-7
D gene: .
clone size: .
V gene: TRBV4-1
CDR3 DNA: TGCGCCAGCAGCCAATCCATGGGGCGGTCCTCCTACGAGCAGTACTTC
CDR3 protein: CASSQSMGRSSYEQYF

J gene: TRBJ1-1
D gene: .
clone size: .
V gene: TRBV6-5
CDR3 DNA: TGTGCCAGCAGTTCTACGGACGCGAACACTGAAGCTTTCTTT
CDR3 protein: CASSSTDANTEAFF

J gene: TRBJ1-2
D gene: TRBD1
clone size: .
V gene: TRBV6-1
CDR3 DNA: TGTGCCAGCAGTCAAGATTTGACAGGGCCCAGGCCGGCTAACTATGGCTACACCTTC
CDR3 protein: CASSQDLTGPRPANYGYTF

J gene: TRBJ1-2
D gene: TRBD1
clone size: once
V gene: TRBV6-1
CDR3 DNA: TGTGCCAGCAGTCTAACGACAGGGGGCTATGGCTACACCTTC
CDR3 protein: CASSLTTGGYGYTF

J gene: TRBJ1-4
D gene: .
clone size: .
V gene: TRBV7-9
CDR3 DNA: TGTGCCAGCAGTCCCAAAGGTTCAGCAACTAATGAAAAACTGTTTTTT
CDR3 protein: CASSPKGSATNEKLFF

J gene: TRBJ2-5
D gene: .
clone size: .
V gene: TRBV7-2
CDR3 DNA: TGTGCCAGCAGCCTAGGGGCGTACTTC
CDR3 protein: CASSLGAYF

J gene: TRBJ2-7
D gene: .
clone size: .
V gene: TRBV6-5
CDR3 DNA: TGTGCCAGCAGTTACGGAGGGAACTACGAGCAGTACTTC
CDR3 protein: CASSYGGNYEQYF

J gene: TRBJ2-7
D gene: TRBD2
clone size: .
V gene: TRBV7-2
CDR3 DNA: TGTGCCAGCAGCGCGGGACTAGCGGTCGACGAGCAGTACTTC
CDR3 protein: CASSAGLAVDEQYF